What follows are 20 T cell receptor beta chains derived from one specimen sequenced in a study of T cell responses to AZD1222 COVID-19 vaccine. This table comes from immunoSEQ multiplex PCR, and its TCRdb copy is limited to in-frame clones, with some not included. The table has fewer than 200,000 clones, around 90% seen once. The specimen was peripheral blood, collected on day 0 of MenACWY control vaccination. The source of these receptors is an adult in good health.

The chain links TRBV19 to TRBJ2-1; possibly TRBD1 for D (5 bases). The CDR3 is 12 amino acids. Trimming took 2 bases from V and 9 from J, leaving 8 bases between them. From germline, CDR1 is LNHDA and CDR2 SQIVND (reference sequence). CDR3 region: CASSIWGGEQFF. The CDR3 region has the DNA TGTGCCAGTAGTATATGGGGCGGTGAGCAGTTCTTC.

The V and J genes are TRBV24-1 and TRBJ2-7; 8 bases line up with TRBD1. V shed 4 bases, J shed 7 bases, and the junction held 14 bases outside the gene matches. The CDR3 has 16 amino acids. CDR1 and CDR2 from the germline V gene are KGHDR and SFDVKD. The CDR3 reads CATSDSDRGLLWEQYF. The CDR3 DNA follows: TGTGCCACCAGTGACTCAGACAGGGGCCTCCTTTGGGAGCAGTACTTC.

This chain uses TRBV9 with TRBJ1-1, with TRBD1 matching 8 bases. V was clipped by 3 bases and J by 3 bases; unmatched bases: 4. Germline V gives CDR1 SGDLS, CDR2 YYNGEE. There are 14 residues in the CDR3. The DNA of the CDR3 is TGTGCCAGCAGCGAGAGACAGGGGTACACTGAAGCTTTCTTT. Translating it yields CASSERQGYTEAFF.

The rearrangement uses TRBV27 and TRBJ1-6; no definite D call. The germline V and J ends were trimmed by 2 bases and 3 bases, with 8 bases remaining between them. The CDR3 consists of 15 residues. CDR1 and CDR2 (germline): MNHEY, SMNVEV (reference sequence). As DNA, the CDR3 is TGTGCCAGCAGTTTAGTGGCAGGCTATAATTCACCCCTCCACTTT. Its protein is CASSLVAGYNSPLHF.

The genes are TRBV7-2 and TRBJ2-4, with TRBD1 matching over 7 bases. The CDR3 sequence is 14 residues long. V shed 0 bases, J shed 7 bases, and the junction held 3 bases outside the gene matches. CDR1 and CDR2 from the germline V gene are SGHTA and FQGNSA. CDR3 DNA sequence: TGTGCCAGCAGCTTAGCGCCGACAGGGAACATTCAGTACTTC. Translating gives CASSLAPTGNIQYF.

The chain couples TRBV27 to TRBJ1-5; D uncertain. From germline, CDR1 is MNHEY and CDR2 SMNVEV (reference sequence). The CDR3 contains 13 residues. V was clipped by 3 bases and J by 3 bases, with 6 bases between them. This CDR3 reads CASSFQFNQPQHF. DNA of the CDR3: TGTGCCAGCAGTTTTCAGTTCAATCAGCCCCAGCATTTT.

CDR3 amino acids: CASSGGDSPYYGYTF. For the CDR3, the DNA is TGTGCCAGCAGTGGGGGGGACAGCCCCTACTATGGCTACACCTTC. The chain is built from TRBV25-1 and TRBJ1-2; 7 bases fit TRBD1. The V and J ends lost 4 bases and 3 bases, in that order; junction bases with no gene match: 8. The CDR3 spans 15 residues. CDR1 is MGHDK, CDR2 SYGVNS, per germline.

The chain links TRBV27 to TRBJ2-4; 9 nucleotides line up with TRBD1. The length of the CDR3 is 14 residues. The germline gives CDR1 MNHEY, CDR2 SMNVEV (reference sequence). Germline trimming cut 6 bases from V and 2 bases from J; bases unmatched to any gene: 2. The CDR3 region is CASRGQGPKNIQYF. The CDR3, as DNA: TGTGCCAGCAGGGGACAGGGACCCAAAAACATTCAGTACTTC.

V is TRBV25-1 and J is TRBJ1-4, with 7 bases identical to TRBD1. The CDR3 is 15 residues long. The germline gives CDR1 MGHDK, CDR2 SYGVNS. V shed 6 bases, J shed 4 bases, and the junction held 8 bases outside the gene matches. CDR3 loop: CASRPPTGFNEKLFF. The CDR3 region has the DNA TGTGCCAGCAGACCCCCGACAGGGTTTAATGAAAAACTGTTTTTT.

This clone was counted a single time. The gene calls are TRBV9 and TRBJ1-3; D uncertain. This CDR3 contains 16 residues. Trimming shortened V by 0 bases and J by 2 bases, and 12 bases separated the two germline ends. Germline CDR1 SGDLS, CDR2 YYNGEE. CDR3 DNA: TGTGCCAGCAGCGTAGAACCGTTTTTGACTGGAAACACCATATATTTT. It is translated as CASSVEPFLTGNTIYF. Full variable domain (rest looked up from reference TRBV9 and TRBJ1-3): DSGVTQTPKHLITATGQRVTLRCSPRSGDLSVYWYQQSLDQGLQFLIQYYNGEERAKGNILERFSAQQFPDLHSELNLSSLELGDSALYFCASSVEPFLTGNTIYFGEGSWLTVV.

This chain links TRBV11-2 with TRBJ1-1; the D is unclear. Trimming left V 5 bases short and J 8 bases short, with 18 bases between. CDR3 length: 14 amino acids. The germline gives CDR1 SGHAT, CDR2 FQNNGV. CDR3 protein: CASSRETVSREAFF. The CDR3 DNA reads TGTGCCAGCAGCCGCGAAACGGTCTCCAGGGAAGCTTTCTTT.

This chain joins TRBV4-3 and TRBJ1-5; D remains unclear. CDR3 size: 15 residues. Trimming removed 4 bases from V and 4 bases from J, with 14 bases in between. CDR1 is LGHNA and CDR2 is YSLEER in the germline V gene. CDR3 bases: TGCGCCAGCAGCCGAGACCTTACAACGAATCAGCCCCAGCATTTT. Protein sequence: CASSRDLTTNQPQHF.

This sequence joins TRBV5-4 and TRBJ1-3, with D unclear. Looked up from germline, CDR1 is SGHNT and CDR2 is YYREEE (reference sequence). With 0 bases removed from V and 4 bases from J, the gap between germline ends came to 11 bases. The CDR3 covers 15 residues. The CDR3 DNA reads TGTGCCAGCAGCTTGGGTGGGCAGCTCGGAAACACCATATATTTT. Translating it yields CASSLGGQLGNTIYF.

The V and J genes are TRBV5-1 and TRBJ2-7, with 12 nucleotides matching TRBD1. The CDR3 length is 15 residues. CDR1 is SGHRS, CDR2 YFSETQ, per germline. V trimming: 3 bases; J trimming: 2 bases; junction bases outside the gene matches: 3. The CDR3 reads CASSSGTGGPYEQYF. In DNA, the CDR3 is TGCGCCAGCAGCTCCGGGACAGGGGGCCCCTACGAGCAGTACTTC.

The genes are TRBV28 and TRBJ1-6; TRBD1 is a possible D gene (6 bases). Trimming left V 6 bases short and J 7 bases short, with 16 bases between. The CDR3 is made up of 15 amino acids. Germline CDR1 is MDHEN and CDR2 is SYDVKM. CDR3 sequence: CASSRTGFGNSPLHF. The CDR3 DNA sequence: TGTGCCAGCAGCCGCACAGGGTTTGGGAATTCACCCCTCCACTTT.

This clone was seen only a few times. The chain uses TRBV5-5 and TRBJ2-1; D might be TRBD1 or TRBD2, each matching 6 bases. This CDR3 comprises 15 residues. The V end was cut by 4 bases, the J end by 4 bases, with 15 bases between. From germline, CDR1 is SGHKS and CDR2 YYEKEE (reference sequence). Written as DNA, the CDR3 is TGTGCCAGCAGCAGTAGGGGGGACCCTTACAATGAGCAGTTCTTC. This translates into CASSSRGDPYNEQFF.

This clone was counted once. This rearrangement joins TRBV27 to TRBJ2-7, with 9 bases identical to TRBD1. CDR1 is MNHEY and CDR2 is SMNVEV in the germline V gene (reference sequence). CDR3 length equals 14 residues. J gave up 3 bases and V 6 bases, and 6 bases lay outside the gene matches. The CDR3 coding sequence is TGTGCCAGCAGGGCGACAGGGGGAAGCTACGAGCAGTACTTC. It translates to CASRATGGSYEQYF.

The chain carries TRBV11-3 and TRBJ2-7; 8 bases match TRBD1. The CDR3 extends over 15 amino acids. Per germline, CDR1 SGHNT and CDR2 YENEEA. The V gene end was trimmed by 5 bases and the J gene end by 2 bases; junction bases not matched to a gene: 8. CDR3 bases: TGTGCCAGCAGCGGCCGGGACAGGAACCCCTACGAGCAGTACTTC. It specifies CASSGRDRNPYEQYF.

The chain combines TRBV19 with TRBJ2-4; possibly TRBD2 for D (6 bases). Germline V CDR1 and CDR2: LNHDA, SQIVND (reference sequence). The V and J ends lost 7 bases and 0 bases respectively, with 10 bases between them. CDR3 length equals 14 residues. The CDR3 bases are TGTGCCAGTAACGGGGGAGTAGCCAAAAACATTCAGTACTTC. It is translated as CASNGGVAKNIQYF.

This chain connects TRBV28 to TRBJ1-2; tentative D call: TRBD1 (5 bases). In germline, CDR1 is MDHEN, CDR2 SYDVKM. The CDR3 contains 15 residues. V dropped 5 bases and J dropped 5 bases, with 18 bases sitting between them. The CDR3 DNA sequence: TGTGCCAGCAGTCCCGGTCCGGGACTCCCATATGGCTACACCTTC. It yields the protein CASSPGPGLPYGYTF.